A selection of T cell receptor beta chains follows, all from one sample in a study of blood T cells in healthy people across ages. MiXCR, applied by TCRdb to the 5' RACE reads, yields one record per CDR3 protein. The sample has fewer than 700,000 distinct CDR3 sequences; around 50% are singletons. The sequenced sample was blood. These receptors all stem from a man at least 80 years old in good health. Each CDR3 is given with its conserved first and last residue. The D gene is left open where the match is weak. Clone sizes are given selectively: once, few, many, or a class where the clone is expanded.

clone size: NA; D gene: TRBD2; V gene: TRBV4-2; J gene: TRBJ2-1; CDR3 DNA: TGTGCCAGCAGCCAAGATCTGGCTAGCGGACACAATGAGCAGTTCTTC; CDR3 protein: CASSQDLASGHNEQFF
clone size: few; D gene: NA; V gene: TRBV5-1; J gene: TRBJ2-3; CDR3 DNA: TGCGCCAGCAGGGGGACTTCAGCTAGCACAGATACGCAGTATTTT; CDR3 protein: CASRGTSASTDTQYF
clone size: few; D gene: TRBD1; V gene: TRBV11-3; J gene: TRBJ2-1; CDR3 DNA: TGTGCCAGCAGCTTAGACGCCAGGGGGAATGAGCAGTTCTTC; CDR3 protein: CASSLDARGNEQFF
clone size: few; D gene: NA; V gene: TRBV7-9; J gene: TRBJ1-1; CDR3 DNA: TGTGCCAGCAGCGGTTTCGTTCAGGCGATAACGAACACTGAAGCTTTCTTT; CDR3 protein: CASSGFVQAITNTEAFF
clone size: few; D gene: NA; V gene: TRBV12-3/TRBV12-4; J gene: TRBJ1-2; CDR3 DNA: TGTGCCAGCAGTTTGTGGGAGGGAGGAGGCTACACCTTC; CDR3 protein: CASSLWEGGGYTF
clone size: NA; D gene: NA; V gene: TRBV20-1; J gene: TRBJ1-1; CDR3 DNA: TGCAGGGCAACGGGACTTCCGGGGACTGAAGCTTTCTTT; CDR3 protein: CRATGLPGTEAFF
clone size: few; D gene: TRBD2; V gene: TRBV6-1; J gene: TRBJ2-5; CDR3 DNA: TGTGCCAGCAGTGGTTCGACTAGCGGGTCCCTTTCGGAGCAGTACTTC; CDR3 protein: CASSGSTSGSLSEQYF
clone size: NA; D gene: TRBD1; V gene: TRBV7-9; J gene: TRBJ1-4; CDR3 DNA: TGTGCCAGCAGCGCGGACAGGACAAATGAAAAACTGTTTTTT; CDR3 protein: CASSADRTNEKLFF
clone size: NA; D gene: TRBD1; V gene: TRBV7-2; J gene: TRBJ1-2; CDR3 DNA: TGTGCCAGCAGCTTAGGGATTGGGGACAGGGTTAATGGCTACACCTTC; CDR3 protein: CASSLGIGDRVNGYTF
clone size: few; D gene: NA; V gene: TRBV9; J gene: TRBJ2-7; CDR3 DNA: TGTGCCAGCAGCGTAGCTGGTAGCTTTGCCTACGAGCAGTACTTC; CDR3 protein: CASSVAGSFAYEQYF
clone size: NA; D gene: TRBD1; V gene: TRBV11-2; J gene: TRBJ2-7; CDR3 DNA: TGTGCCAGCAGCGAGATCAGGGGGCGCGAGCAGTACTTC; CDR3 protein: CASSEIRGREQYF
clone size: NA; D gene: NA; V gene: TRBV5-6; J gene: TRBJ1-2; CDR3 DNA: TGTGCCAGCAGCTTGTCAAGAAGTTACGGCTACACCTTC; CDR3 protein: CASSLSRSYGYTF
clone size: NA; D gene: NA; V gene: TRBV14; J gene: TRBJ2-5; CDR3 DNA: TGTGCCAGCAGCCAATGGACAGGAGGGCCCCAAGAGACCCAGTACTTC; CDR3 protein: CASSQWTGGPQETQYF
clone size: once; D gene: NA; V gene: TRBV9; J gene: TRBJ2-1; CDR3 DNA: TGTGCCAGCAGCGTAGCAGGCAGAGGCCCCTACAATGAGCAGTTCTTC; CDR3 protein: CASSVAGRGPYNEQFF
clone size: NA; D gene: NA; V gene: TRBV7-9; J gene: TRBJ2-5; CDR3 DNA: TGTGCCAGCAGTGAGGGACACCAAGGGCAAGAGACCCAGTACTTC; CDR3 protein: CASSEGHQGQETQYF
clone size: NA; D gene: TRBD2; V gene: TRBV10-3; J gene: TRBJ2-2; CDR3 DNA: TGTGCCATCAGTGACCCTAGCGGGCAGAACACCGGGGTGCTGTTTTTT; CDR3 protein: CAISDPSGQNTGVLFF
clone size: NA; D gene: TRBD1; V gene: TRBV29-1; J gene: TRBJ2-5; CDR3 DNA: TGCAGCACCTTAAAGGGACAGTCCAGGCAAGAGACCCAGTACTTC; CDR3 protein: CSTLKGQSRQETQYF
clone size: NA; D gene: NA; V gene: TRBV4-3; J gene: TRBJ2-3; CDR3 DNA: TGCGCCAGCAGCCAAGCCCGCGGGGTTGGAGATACGCAGTATTTT; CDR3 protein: CASSQARGVGDTQYF
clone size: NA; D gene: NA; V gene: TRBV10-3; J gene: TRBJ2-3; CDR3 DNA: TGTGCCATCAGTTCCGGAGATACGCAGTATTTT; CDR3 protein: CAISSGDTQYF
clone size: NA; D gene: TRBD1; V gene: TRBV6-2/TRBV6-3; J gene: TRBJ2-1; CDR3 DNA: TGTGCCAGCAGTACTAACAGGGGGGTGAATGAGCAGTTCTTC; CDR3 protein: CASSTNRGVNEQFF
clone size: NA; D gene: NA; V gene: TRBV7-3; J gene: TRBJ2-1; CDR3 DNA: TGTGCCAGCAGCTTAGGGGGCGGGAGTTTTAATGAGCAGTTCTTC; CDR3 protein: CASSLGGGSFNEQFF
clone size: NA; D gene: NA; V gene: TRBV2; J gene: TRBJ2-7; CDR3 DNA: TGTGCCAGCAGTGAAGCCAGGGGAGTTCGCGAGCAGTACTTC; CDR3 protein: CASSEARGVREQYF
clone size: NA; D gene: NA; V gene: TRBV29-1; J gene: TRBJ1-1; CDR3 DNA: TGCAGCGTTGGGGGGCGGGGTTCCACTGAAGCTTTCTTT; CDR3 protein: CSVGGRGSTEAFF
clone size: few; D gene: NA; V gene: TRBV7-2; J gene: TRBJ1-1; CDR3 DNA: TGTGCCAGCCGACAGGACAGGAACACTGAAGCTTTCTTT; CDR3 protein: CASRQDRNTEAFF
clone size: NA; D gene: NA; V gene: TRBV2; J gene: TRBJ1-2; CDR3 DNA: TGTGCCAGCGGGGAACGCCTTAACTATGGCTACACCTTC; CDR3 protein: CASGERLNYGYTF
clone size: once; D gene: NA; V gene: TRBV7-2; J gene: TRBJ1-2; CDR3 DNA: TGTGCCAGCAGCTTAGTTGCGACAGAACACTATGGCTACACCTTC; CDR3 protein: CASSLVATEHYGYTF
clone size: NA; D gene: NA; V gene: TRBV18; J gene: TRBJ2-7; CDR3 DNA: TGTGCCAGCTCAGGAAACTGGGGCGGGTACAATGAGCAGTACTTC; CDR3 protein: CASSGNWGGYNEQYF
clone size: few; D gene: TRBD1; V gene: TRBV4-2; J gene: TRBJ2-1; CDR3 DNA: TGTGCCAGCAGCCAAGAGAGAGACAGGGGTTACAATGAGCAGTTCTTC; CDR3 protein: CASSQERDRGYNEQFF
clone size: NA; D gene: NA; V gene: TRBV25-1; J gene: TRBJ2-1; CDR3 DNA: TGTGCCAGCAGTGTTCCAGCGACCAATGAGCAGTTCTTC; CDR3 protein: CASSVPATNEQFF
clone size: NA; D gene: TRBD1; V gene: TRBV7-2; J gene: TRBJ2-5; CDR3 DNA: TGTGCCACCAAGACAGGGACAGGGAAAGGGGAGACCCAGTACTTC; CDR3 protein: CATKTGTGKGETQYF
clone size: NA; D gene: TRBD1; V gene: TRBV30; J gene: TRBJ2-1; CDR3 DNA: TGTGCCTGGAACGACAGGGGGTTATATATCAATGAGCAGTTCTTC; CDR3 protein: CAWNDRGLYINEQFF
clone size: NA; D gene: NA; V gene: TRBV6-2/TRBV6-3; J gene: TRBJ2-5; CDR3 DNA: TGTGCCAGCAGAGGCCAGGGTGTTCAGACCCAGTACTTC; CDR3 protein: CASRGQGVQTQYF
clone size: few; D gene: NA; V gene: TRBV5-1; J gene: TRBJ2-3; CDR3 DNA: TGCGCCAGCAGCTGGGACCGGGATACGCAGTATTTT; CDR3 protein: CASSWDRDTQYF
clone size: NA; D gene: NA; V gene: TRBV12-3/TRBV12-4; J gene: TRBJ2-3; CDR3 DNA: TGTGCCAGCACCGTCCAGTCCGCAGATACGCAGTATTTT; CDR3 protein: CASTVQSADTQYF
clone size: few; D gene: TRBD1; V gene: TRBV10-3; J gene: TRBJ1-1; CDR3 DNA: TGTGCCAGTAATCCGGGACAGGAGAACACTGAAGCTTTCTTT; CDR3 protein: CASNPGQENTEAFF
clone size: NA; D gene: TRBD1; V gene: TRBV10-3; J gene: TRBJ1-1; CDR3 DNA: TGTGCCGCCGCATCGGCACAGGGGGCGGGTCGGGCTTTCTTT; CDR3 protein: CAAASAQGAGRAFF
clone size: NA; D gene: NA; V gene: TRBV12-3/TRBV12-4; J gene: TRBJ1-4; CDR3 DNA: TGTGCCAGCAGCCTAGGCGTGGGGGGTGAAAAACTGTTTTTT; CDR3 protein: CASSLGVGGEKLFF
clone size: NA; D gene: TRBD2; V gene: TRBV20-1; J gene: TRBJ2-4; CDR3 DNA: TGCAGTGTAAACGGACTAGTTGAAAACATTCAGTACTTC; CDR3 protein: CSVNGLVENIQYF
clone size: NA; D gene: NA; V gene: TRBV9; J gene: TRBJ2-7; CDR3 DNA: TGTGCCAGCAGCGTAGAGGGGGGTTTCACCTACGAGCAGTACTTC; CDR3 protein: CASSVEGGFTYEQYF
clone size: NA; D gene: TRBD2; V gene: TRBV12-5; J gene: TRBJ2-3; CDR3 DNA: TGCGCTAGTGGTTTGGTAGAAAAGGCGGGGGGGCGGACAGATACGCAGTATTTT; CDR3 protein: CASGLVEKAGGRTDTQYF
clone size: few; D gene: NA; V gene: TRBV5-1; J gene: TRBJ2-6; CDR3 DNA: TGCGCCAGCAGCTCCCCCATCTCGGGCGGGGCCAACGTCCTGACTTTC; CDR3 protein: CASSSPISGGANVLTF
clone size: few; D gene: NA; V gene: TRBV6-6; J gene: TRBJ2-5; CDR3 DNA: TGTGCCAGCAGTTACCCTAAGGTGGGGGGCGAAGAGACCCAGTACTTC; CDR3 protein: CASSYPKVGGEETQYF
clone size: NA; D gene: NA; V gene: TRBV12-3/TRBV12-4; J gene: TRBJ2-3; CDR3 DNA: TGTGCCAGCAGTTTGTATGACACAGATACGCAGTATTTT; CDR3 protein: CASSLYDTDTQYF
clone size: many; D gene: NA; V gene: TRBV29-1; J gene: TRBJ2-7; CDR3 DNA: TGCAGCGTTGAAACAGCCTACGAGCAGTACTTC; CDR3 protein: CSVETAYEQYF
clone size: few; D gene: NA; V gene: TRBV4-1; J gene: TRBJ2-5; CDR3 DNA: TGCGCCAGCAGCCAAGTCCGTTGGTATCAAGAGACCCAGTACTTC; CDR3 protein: CASSQVRWYQETQYF
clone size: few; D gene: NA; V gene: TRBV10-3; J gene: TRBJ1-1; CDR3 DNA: TGTGCCATCAGTGTAAACACGGACACTGAAGCTTTCTTT; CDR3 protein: CAISVNTDTEAFF
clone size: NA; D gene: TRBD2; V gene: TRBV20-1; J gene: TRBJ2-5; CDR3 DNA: TGCAGTGCTAGAGATATGACTAGCGGGAGACAAGAGACCCAGTACTTC; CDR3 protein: CSARDMTSGRQETQYF
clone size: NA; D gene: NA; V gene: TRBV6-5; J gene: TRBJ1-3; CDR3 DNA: TGTGCCAGCAGTCTCCCGGCGCACACCATATATTTT; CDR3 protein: CASSLPAHTIYF
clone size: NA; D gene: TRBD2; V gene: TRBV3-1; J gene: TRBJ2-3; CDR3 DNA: TGTGCCAGCAGCCAAGGGCTAGCGGGGGCCACTAGCACAGATACGCAGTATTTT; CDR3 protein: CASSQGLAGATSTDTQYF
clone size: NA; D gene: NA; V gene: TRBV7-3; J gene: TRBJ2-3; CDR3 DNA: TGTGCCAGCAGCAACGGACAGACAGATACGCAGTATTTT; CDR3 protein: CASSNGQTDTQYF